The 14 T cell receptor beta chains listed next were all sequenced from one sample in a study of OX40 agonist ivuxolimab in advanced cancers. The repertoire was sequenced with immunoSEQ multiplex PCR; TCRdb's copy has only in-frame clones and lacks some. The sample records some 17,000 clones, about four fifths being singletons. The material sequenced was CD4+ or CD8+ T cells sorted from blood, taken in a trial of the OX40 agonist ivuxolimab. The receptors shown here come from an adult with an advanced solid tumor such as melanoma, head and neck, liver or kidney cancer.

This chain links TRBV6-5 with TRBJ2-3; 9 bases line up with TRBD1. Germline values: CDR1 MNHEY, CDR2 SVGAGI. V shed 5 bases, J shed 5 bases, and the junction held 5 bases outside the gene matches. The CDR3 totals 14 residues. CDR3 DNA: TGTGCCAGCAGTCTGGGACAGGGAGGAGATACGCAGTATTTT. It yields the protein CASSLGQGGDTQYF.

This chain joins TRBV27 and TRBJ2-7; 8 bases map to TRBD1. Germline V gene data show CDR1 as MNHEY and CDR2 as SMNVEV (reference sequence). The CDR3 spans 13 residues. V dropped 2 bases and J dropped 4; count of bases not matched to a gene: 1. The CDR3 loop is CASSLDRGYEQYF. DNA for the CDR3: TGTGCCAGCAGTTTAGACAGGGGATACGAGCAGTACTTC.

V usage is TRBV9 and J usage is TRBJ2-2, with TRBD2 identical over 9 bases. Unmatched junction bases numbered 6, after V lost 4 bases and J lost 2 bases. Germline CDR1 is SGDLS and CDR2 is YYNGEE. The CDR3 is 16 amino acids. CDR3 protein: CASSPLAGENTGELFF. CDR3 sequence (DNA): TGTGCCAGCAGCCCCTTAGCGGGAGAAAACACCGGGGAGCTGTTTTTT.

The chain combines TRBV7-3 with TRBJ2-1, with 11 bases aligning to TRBD2. Germline values: CDR1 SGHTA, CDR2 FQGTGA. CDR3 length: 17 residues. V dropped 1 base and J dropped 4; count of bases not matched to a gene: 6. The CDR3 loop reads CASSLRPSGGLYNEQFF. The CDR3 DNA sequence: TGTGCCAGCAGCTTAAGGCCTAGCGGGGGGTTATACAATGAGCAGTTCTTC.

This rearrangement joins TRBV5-6 to TRBJ1-2; D unclear. Trimming stripped 2 bases from V and 9 bases from J, with 8 bases between. The V gene's germline CDR1 is SGHDT and CDR2 YYEEEE. This CDR3 comprises 11 residues. The CDR3 loop reads CASSFAISYTF. Written as DNA, the CDR3 is TGTGCCAGCAGCTTCGCAATAAGCTACACCTTC.

The rearrangement uses TRBV5-1 and TRBJ2-2; 12 bases match TRBD2. The CDR3 covers 18 residues. In germline, CDR1 is SGHRS, CDR2 YFSETQ. Unmatched junction bases numbered 8, after V lost 2 bases and J lost 3 bases. CDR3 in amino acids: CASSLWLAGGPDTGELFF. In DNA, the CDR3 is TGCGCCAGCAGCTTATGGCTAGCGGGAGGGCCGGACACCGGGGAGCTGTTTTTT.

The CDR3 DNA follows: TGTGCCAGCAGCCAAGATCCCGCAGGACAGGGGGCGAATGAGCAGTTCTTC. Protein: CASSQDPAGQGANEQFF. V gene TRBV4-2 combines with J gene TRBJ2-1; 11 bases line up with TRBD1. Trimming took 0 bases from V and 7 from J; bases not matched to a gene: 8. The germline V gene encodes CDR1 LGHNA and CDR2 YNFKEQ. The CDR3 contains 17 residues.

The J gene is TRBJ1-4, the V gene TRBV13, with D possibly being TRBD1 (6 bases). The ends were cut back, 5 bases at V and 8 bases at J, with 15 bases in the middle. The CDR3 is made up of 14 amino acids. Per the germline V gene, CDR1 is PRHDT and CDR2 is FYEKMQ (reference sequence). The CDR3 DNA reads as TGTGCCAGCAGCCCACCGGGGGCCTCGGAAAAACTGTTTTTT. Its protein is CASSPPGASEKLFF.

The J gene is TRBJ1-5, the V gene TRBV6-5, with a possible D match to TRBD1 (5 bases). The CDR3 length is 15 residues. V was cut by 0 bases and J by 2 bases, with 8 bases left in between. Germline values: CDR1 MNHEY, CDR2 SVGAGI. In DNA form, the CDR3 reads TGTGCCAGCAGTTACTCAGGGGTCGGCAATCAGCCCCAGCATTTT. It encodes CASSYSGVGNQPQHF.

The chain is built from TRBV27 and TRBJ2-2; D gene uncertain. With 3 bases removed from V and 6 bases from J, the gap between germline ends came to 17 bases. Germline V gene lookup returns CDR1 MNHEY and CDR2 SMNVEV (reference sequence). This CDR3 has 16 amino acids. In nucleotides, the CDR3 is TGTGCCAGCAGTTTTATTGGCGGTGCAGTAGCCGGGGAGCTGTTTTTT. This gives the protein CASSFIGGAVAGELFF.

The chain carries TRBV29-1 and TRBJ2-7, with 7 bases identical to TRBD1. Trimming cost V 4 bases and J 2 bases; bases outside gene matches: 8. This CDR3 comprises 14 residues. The V gene's germline CDR1 is SQVTM and CDR2 ANQGSEA. The CDR3 spells CSVVQRTGPYEQYF. DNA of the CDR3: TGCAGCGTTGTACAAAGGACAGGCCCCTACGAGCAGTACTTC.

This chain joins TRBV6-1 and TRBJ1-5; the D gene is possibly TRBD1 (6 bases). The CDR3 is 14 amino acids. Germline CDR1 MNHNS, CDR2 SASEGT. Trimming left V 7 bases short and J 6 bases short, with 16 bases between. The CDR3 loop reads CASTVGGIVQPQHF. As DNA, the CDR3 is TGTGCCAGCACGGTAGGGGGAATAGTTCAGCCCCAGCATTTT.

As regards this clone: One junction end disagrees with the germline gene, perhaps due to a read error. The chain uses TRBV7-7 and TRBJ2-1, with 12 bases matching TRBD2. Per germline, CDR1 SSHAT and CDR2 FNYEAQ (reference sequence). The CDR3 is made up of 18 amino acids. The CDR3 loop is CASSPRTSGEGFRVEQFF. In nucleotides, the CDR3 is TGTGCTAGCAGCCCTCGGACTAGCGGGGAGGGTTTTAGGGTTGAGCAGTTCTTC.

V and J are TRBV10-3 and TRBJ2-2, with TRBD1 identical over 8 bases. The junction had 5 bases not matched to a gene; V was cut back by 2 bases and J by 3 bases. There are 16 residues in the CDR3. The germline V gene has CDR1 ENHRY and CDR2 SYGVKD. The CDR3 loop is CAISEGQGLDTGELFF. The CDR3 coding sequence is TGTGCCATCAGTGAGGGACAGGGATTGGACACCGGGGAGCTGTTTTTT.